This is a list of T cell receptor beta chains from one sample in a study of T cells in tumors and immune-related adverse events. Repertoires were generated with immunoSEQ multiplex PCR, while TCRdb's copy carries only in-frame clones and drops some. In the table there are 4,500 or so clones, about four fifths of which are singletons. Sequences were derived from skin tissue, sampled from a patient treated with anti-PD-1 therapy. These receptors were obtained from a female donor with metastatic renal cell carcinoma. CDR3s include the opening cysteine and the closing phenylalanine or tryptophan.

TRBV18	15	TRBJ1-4	CASSPNTSGLLKLFF
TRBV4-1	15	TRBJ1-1	CASSQAYRGRTEAFF
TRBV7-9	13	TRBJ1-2	CASSRGQGDGYTF
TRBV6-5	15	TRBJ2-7	CASKPHKRASYEQYF
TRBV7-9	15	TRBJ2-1	CASSLLSGGKDEQFF
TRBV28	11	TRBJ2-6	CASTGANVLTF
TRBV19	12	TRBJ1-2	CASIGTLYGYTF
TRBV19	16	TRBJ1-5	CASRVRGQENNQPQHF
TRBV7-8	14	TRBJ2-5	CASSPLPGSETQYF
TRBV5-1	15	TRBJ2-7	CASSLGGSRLKEQYF
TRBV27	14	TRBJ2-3	CASSLSGPTDTQYF
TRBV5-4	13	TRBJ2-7	CASSLPGPSEQYF
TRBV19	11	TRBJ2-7	CATMEGYEQYF
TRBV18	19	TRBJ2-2	CASSPPKRDRGQDTGELFF
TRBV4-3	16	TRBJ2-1	CASSQILAGAYNEQFF
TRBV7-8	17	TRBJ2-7	CASSLVGGQKWVYEQYF
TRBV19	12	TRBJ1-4	CASSIIDEKLFF
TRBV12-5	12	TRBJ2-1	CASGLAWKEQFF
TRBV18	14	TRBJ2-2	CASSPLADNRELFF
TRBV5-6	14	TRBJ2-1	CASSLGQIYNEQFF
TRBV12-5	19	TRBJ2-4	CASGLVQLGPDIAKNIQYF
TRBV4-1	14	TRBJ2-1	CASSQDVYVNEQFF
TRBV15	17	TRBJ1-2	CATSRDGVGGKNYGYTF
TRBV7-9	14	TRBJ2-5	CASSSGGYQETQYF
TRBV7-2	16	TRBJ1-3	CASSLDPLGSGNTIYF
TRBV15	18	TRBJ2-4	CATTGQAGGILAKNIQYF
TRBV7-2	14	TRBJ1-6	CASSSGQGNSPLHF
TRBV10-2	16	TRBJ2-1	CASSEFGGGPLDEQFF
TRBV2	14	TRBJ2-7	CASSVLAGGSEQYF
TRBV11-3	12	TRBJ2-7	CASSPPWGEQYF
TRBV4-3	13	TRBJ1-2	CASSPGVGRGYTF
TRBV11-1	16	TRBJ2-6	CASSFRTFPGANVLTF
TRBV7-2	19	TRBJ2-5	CASSLTPTSGRRRQETQYF
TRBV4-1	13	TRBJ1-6	CASSQDRGSPLHF
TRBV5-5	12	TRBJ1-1	CASSLFNTEAFF
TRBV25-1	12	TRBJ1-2	CASSANIYGYTF
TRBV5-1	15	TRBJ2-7	CASSAGLAGVDEQYF
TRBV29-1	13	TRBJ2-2	CSVGAATTGELFF
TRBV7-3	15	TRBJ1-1	CASSSAGHLNTEAFF
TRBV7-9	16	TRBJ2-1	CASSLFRGNPNNEQFF
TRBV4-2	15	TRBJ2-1	CASSQDRNGYNEQFF
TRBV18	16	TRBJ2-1	CASSRTSPSSYNEQFF
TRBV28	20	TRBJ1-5	CASSLGFGREGSFSNQPQHF
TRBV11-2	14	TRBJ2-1	CASSFLTSYNEQFF
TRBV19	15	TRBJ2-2	CANTPDGANTGELFF
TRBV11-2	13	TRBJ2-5	CASSLPSSQTQYF
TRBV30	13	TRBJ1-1	CAWSGVLDTEAFF
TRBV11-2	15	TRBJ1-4	CASSAGDRASEKLFF
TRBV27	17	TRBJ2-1	CASSSTLGVGMENEQFF
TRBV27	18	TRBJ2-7	CASSFRTPRRTTSGEQYF